This entry lists 29 T cell receptor beta chains sequenced from one sample in a study of T-cell reconstitution after alpha-beta-depleted transplantation in children. TCRbeta library construction was performed incorporating unique molecular identifiers. TCRdb redid the calling of the PCR reads with MiXCR, one entry per CDR3 protein. This table holds some 840,000 distinct CDR3 sequences, around 17% found once. The sequencing used PBMCs, mostly from graft donor cells, collected 360 days after TCRalphabeta/CD19-depleted stem cell transplant. The receptors stem from a male patient younger than 18 who had a stem cell transplant for acute lymphoblastic leukemia, so the T cells may come from the graft donor.

At least ten counts were recorded for this clonotype. J is TRBJ1-3 and V is TRBV27; 8 nucleotides match TRBD1. Germline CDR1 is MNHEY and CDR2 is SMNVEV (reference sequence). The CDR3 runs to 17 residues. Germline trimming cut 8 bases from V and 6 bases from J; bases unmatched to any gene: 18. The CDR3 region is CASGRLRTGKIENTIYF. The CDR3, as DNA: TGTGCCAGCGGTCGACTCAGGACAGGGAAAATTGAAAACACCATATATTTT.

There are a few counts of this clonotype. V gene TRBV29-1 combines with J gene TRBJ2-1, with D possibly matching TRBD2 (5 bases). CDR3 size: 13 residues. CDR1 is SQVTM, CDR2 ANQGSEA, per germline. V shed 7 bases and J shed 4 bases, with 14 bases lying between them. CDR3 region: CSAPDWSYNEQFF. CDR3 nucleotides: TGCAGCGCCCCGGACTGGAGTTACAATGAGCAGTTCTTC.

This clonotype was counted a few times. The chain couples TRBV5-1 to TRBJ2-7, with 15 bases that match TRBD2. J lost 7 bases, V lost 3 bases, and 17 bases had no gene match. The CDR3 has 19 residues. Per germline, CDR1 SGHRS and CDR2 YFSETQ. In nucleotides, the CDR3 is TGCGCCAGCAGCTCCGTGGCCGGACTAGCGGGAGGGATTTTGAGTGAGCAGTACTTC. Its protein product is CASSSVAGLAGGILSEQYF.

V usage is TRBV7-2 and J usage is TRBJ2-1; 10 bases agree with TRBD2. The CDR3 extends over 15 amino acids. J gave up 8 bases and V 1 base, and 5 bases lay outside the gene matches. The germline V gene encodes CDR1 SGHTA and CDR2 FQGNSA. The DNA of the CDR3 is TGTGCCAGCAGCTTAGGAGTAGCGGGAGGCCATGAGCAGTTCTTC. Encoded protein: CASSLGVAGGHEQFF.

This clonotype was observed a few times. One base away lies a much larger clone, so this may be a sequencing read error. The genes are TRBV5-1 and TRBJ2-5, with D unclear. Germline V lookup: CDR1 SGHRS, CDR2 YFSETQ. The CDR3 sequence is 13 residues long. V lost 0 bases and J lost 0, with 3 bases in between. The DNA of the CDR3 is TGCGCCAGCAGCTTGGTCCACCAAGAGACCCAGTACTTC. It codes for CASSLVHQETQYF.

The chain joins TRBV6-5 to TRBJ2-1, with 7 bases aligning to TRBD2. Germline trimming cut 2 bases from V and 2 bases from J; bases unmatched to any gene: 9. Per germline, CDR1 MNHEY and CDR2 SVGAGI. The CDR3 has 17 amino acids. CDR3 DNA: TGTGCCAGCAGTTACCAGAAAGGACTAGTTGCCTACAATGAGCAGTTCTTC. Protein product: CASSYQKGLVAYNEQFF.

This sequence joins TRBV5-4 and TRBJ1-2; TRBD1 is a possible D gene (5 bases). The ends were cut back, 1 base at V and 5 bases at J, with 12 bases in the middle. CDR1 is SGHNT and CDR2 is YYREEE in the germline V gene (reference sequence). The CDR3 runs to 14 residues. The CDR3 DNA is TGTGCCAGCAGCTTGATAGGGGATGGTTATGGCTACACCTTC. Translating it yields CASSLIGDGYGYTF. The complete variable domain, with remaining parts taken from reference TRBV5-4 and TRBJ1-2, reads ETGVTQSPTHLIKTRGQQVTLRCSSQSGHNTVSWYQQALGQGPQFIFQYYREEENGRGNFPPRFSGLQFPNYSSELNVNALELDDSALYLCASSLIGDGYGYTFGSGTRLTVV.

As DNA, the CDR3 is TGTGCCGGCAACCGGGACGGTCCCTCCTACGAGCAGTACTTC. It is translated as CAGNRDGPSYEQYF. V usage is TRBV28 and J usage is TRBJ2-7; tentatively, D is TRBD1 or TRBD2 (5 bases each). CDR3 length: 14 residues. Germline CDR1 is MDHEN and CDR2 is SYDVKM. V was pared by 11 bases and J by 0 bases, with 17 bases between.

This clonotype was found a few times. The chain employs TRBV4-1 and TRBJ2-1, with 7 bases fitting TRBD2. The CDR3 covers 16 residues. The germline CDR1 and CDR2 sequences are MGHRA and YSYEKL. Unmatched junction bases numbered 13, after V lost 4 bases and J lost 7 bases. The CDR3 sequence is CASSRGGAGRGNEQFF. CDR3 DNA sequence: TGCGCCAGCAGCCGCGGGGGAGCGGGGCGGGGGAATGAGCAGTTCTTC.

This clonotype was seen a handful of times. This chain links TRBV5-1 with TRBJ1-1, with D uncertain. The CDR3 has 16 residues. Germline-derived CDR1 and CDR2 are SGHRS and YFSETQ. V lost 4 bases and J 2 bases, leaving 18 bases between the germline ends. The CDR3 region is CASSPAVWRTNTEAFF. CDR3 nucleotide sequence: TGCGCCAGCAGCCCGGCGGTGTGGAGGACTAACACTGAAGCTTTCTTT.

This chain joins TRBV5-1 and TRBJ1-4; TRBD1 is a possible D gene (5 bases). The ends were cut back, 5 bases at V and 0 bases at J, with 20 bases in the middle. Germline V gene sequence: CDR1 SGHRS, CDR2 YFSETQ. CDR3 length: 18 amino acids. The CDR3 DNA sequence: TGCGCCAGCAGTCTTACGGGGCCGGCGTCTGCAACTAATGAAAAACTGTTTTTT. This translates into CASSLTGPASATNEKLFF.

The chain carries TRBV13 and TRBJ2-5; 7 bases map to TRBD1. J gave up 1 base and V 1 base, and 3 bases lay outside the gene matches. The CDR3 totals 15 residues. Germline loops: CDR1 PRHDT, CDR2 FYEKMQ (reference sequence). The CDR3 sequence: CASSLDRDSQETQYF. As DNA, the CDR3 is TGTGCCAGCAGCTTAGACCGGGACAGCCAAGAGACCCAGTACTTC.

In this sample, this clonotype turned up a few times. The V call is TRBV3-1, the J call TRBJ2-3, with D hard to call. CDR3 size: 14 residues. Trimming left V 3 bases short and J 5 bases short, with 12 bases between. Germline V gives CDR1 LGHDT, CDR2 YNNKEL (reference sequence). Here the CDR3 DNA reads TGTGCCAGCAGCCACCACCCGGTGGTAGATACGCAGTATTTT. This encodes CASSHHPVVDTQYF.

This clonotype was counted a few times. The chain employs TRBV11-1 and TRBJ2-6; D not certain. The CDR3 contains 22 residues. Germline CDR1 is SGHAT and CDR2 is FQDESV (reference sequence). V was clipped by 0 bases and J by 0 bases, with 24 bases between them. Here the CDR3 reads CASSLAALGPLRLHSGANVLTF. As DNA, the CDR3 is TGTGCCAGCAGCTTAGCAGCCTTAGGGCCACTTAGACTCCACTCTGGGGCCAACGTCCTGACTTTC.

This chain links TRBV25-1 with TRBJ2-1, with D uncertain. The germline V and J ends were trimmed by 3 bases and 7 bases, with 10 bases remaining between them. Germline V CDR1 and CDR2: MGHDK, SYGVNS. This CDR3 has 13 residues. DNA for the CDR3: TGTGCCAGCAGTGATTTCCTTTTGAATGAGCAGTTCTTC. Residues: CASSDFLLNEQFF.

The V gene is TRBV7-9, the J gene TRBJ1-1; no clear D. CDR1 is SEHNR and CDR2 is FQNEAQ in the germline V gene (reference sequence). Trimming removed 2 bases from V and 0 bases from J, with 10 bases in between. The CDR3 extends over 15 amino acids. CDR3 nucleotides: TGTGCCAGCAGCTTAACGGCGGTAATGAACACTGAAGCTTTCTTT. Translating gives CASSLTAVMNTEAFF. The whole variable domain, remainder taken from reference TRBV7-9 and TRBJ1-1, is DTGVSQNPRHKITKRGQNVTFRCDPISEHNRLYWYRQTLGQGPEFLTYFQNEAQLEKSRLLSDRFSAERPKGSFSTLEIQRTEQGDSAMYLCASSLTAVMNTEAFFGQGTRLTVV.

This clonotype appeared a few times. The chain employs TRBV6-5 and TRBJ2-3; the match to TRBD1 covers 8 bases. Germline values: CDR1 MNHEY, CDR2 SVGAGI. The CDR3 length is 14 residues. Trimming cost V 5 bases and J 6 bases; bases outside gene matches: 7. CDR3 DNA: TGTGCCAGCAGTACTCAGGGGGCTGGGGATACGCAGTATTTT. Protein product: CASSTQGAGDTQYF.

This chain connects TRBV5-1 to TRBJ1-1, with D hard to call. Germline CDR1 SGHRS, CDR2 YFSETQ. This CDR3 is 15 amino acids long. Trimming took off 1 base at V and 1 base at J, with 11 bases between the two ends. The CDR3 spells CASSLIGKPNTEAFF. The CDR3 DNA reads TGCGCCAGCAGCTTGATCGGCAAGCCGAACACTGAAGCTTTCTTT. The full variable domain, with the rest looked up from reference TRBV5-1 and TRBJ1-1, is KAGVTQTPRYLIKTRGQQVTLSCSPISGHRSVSWYQQTPGQGLQFLFEYFSETQRNKGNFPGRFSGRQFSNSRSEMNVSTLELGDSALYLCASSLIGKPNTEAFFGQGTRLTVV.

This chain joins TRBV29-1 and TRBJ2-1; perhaps TRBD1 as D (5 bases). This CDR3 contains 13 residues. Germline assignment: CDR1 SQVTM and CDR2 ANQGSEA. V was trimmed by 6 bases and J by 5 bases, leaving 14 bases between them. The CDR3 is CSVVWGRNNEQFF. In nucleotides, the CDR3 is TGCAGCGTCGTCTGGGGCAGGAACAATGAGCAGTTCTTC.

V and J are TRBV10-3 and TRBJ2-3, with D perhaps matching TRBD1 (5 bases). The CDR3 has 14 amino acids. V was trimmed by 6 bases and J by 0 bases, leaving 10 bases between them. CDR1 and CDR2 from the germline V gene are ENHRY and SYGVKD. The CDR3, as DNA: TGTGCCATCAGCATCAGGGAAAGCACAGATACGCAGTATTTT. It specifies CAISIRESTDTQYF.

This clonotype was seen only a few times. J is TRBJ2-7 and V is TRBV27; D is unclear. The CDR3 spans 15 residues. Trimming left V 5 bases short and J 0 bases short, with 14 bases between. Germline V gene lookup returns CDR1 MNHEY and CDR2 SMNVEV (reference sequence). The CDR3 nucleotides read TGTGCCAGCAGTCCCCAGGCTCTCTCCTCCTACGAGCAGTACTTC. Protein sequence: CASSPQALSSYEQYF.

This chain uses TRBV20-1 with TRBJ2-2; 11 positions agree with TRBD2. The V and J ends lost 0 bases and 3 bases, in that order; junction bases with no gene match: 15. The CDR3 loop spans 20 amino acids. Per germline, CDR1 DFQATT and CDR2 SNEGSKA (reference sequence). The CDR3 sequence is CSARDLIRNSGRAYTGELFF. CDR3 nucleotides: TGCAGTGCTAGAGATCTAATACGGAATAGCGGGAGGGCCTACACCGGGGAGCTGTTTTTT.

The V and J genes are TRBV2 and TRBJ2-1; D might be TRBD2 (7 bases). Trimming stripped 11 bases from V and 9 bases from J, with 26 bases between. The CDR3 spans 15 residues. The germline V gene encodes CDR1 SNHLY and CDR2 FYNNEI. CDR3 nucleotide sequence: TGTGCCGCCCCAAGGGGGAGCGGGAAAACGACTGAGCAGTTCTTC. Residues: CAAPRGSGKTTEQFF. Looking up the rest from reference TRBV2 and TRBJ2-1 gives the full variable domain: EPEVTQTPSHQVTQMGQEVILRCVPISNHLYFYWYRQILGQKVEFLVSFYNNEISEKSEIFDDQFSVERPDGSNFTLKIRSTKLEDSAMYFCAAPRGSGKTTEQFFGPGTRLTVL.

V usage is TRBV5-1 and J usage is TRBJ2-7; TRBD1 matches 8 bases. CDR1 and CDR2 from the germline V gene are SGHRS and YFSETQ. V lost 2 bases, J lost 3 bases, and 7 bases stayed unmatched. This CDR3 comprises 15 residues. CDR3 DNA: TGCGCCAGCAGCTTTTCGTGGACAGGGAGCTACGAGCAGTACTTC. Protein: CASSFSWTGSYEQYF.

This clonotype came up a few times. The chain joins TRBV10-3 to TRBJ2-1; D is tentatively TRBD1 or TRBD2 (5 bases each). This CDR3 is built from 12 residues. Trimming stripped 5 bases from V and 9 bases from J, with 11 bases between. The germline V gene has CDR1 ENHRY and CDR2 SYGVKD. The CDR3, as DNA: TGTGCCATCAGTTACCAGAGGGGTGAGCAGTTCTTC. Its translation is CAISYQRGEQFF.

V gene TRBV10-1 combines with J gene TRBJ2-2; D is unclear. Between the trimmed V and J ends, which lost 7 bases and 7 bases, there was a span of 13 bases. In germline, CDR1 is WNHNN, CDR2 SYGVQD (reference sequence). This CDR3 comprises 13 residues. CDR3 region: CASTGDIGGELFF. As DNA, the CDR3 is TGCGCCAGCACCGGAGACATCGGCGGGGAGCTGTTTTTT.

J is TRBJ2-1 and V is TRBV13, with D maybe TRBD1 (6 bases). CDR1 and CDR2 (germline): PRHDT, FYEKMQ (reference sequence). The CDR3 is 16 amino acids. Trimming shortened V by 5 bases and J by 0 bases, and 14 bases separated the two germline ends. The CDR3 region is CASSPPDRYSYNEQFF. For the CDR3, the DNA is TGTGCCAGCAGCCCCCCCGACAGGTACTCCTACAATGAGCAGTTCTTC. Full variable domain (remainder filled in from reference TRBV13 and TRBJ2-1): AAGVIQSPRHLIKEKRETATLKCYPIPRHDTVYWYQQGPGQDPQFLISFYEKMQSDKGSIPDRFSAQQFSDYHSELNMSSLELGDSALYFCASSPPDRYSYNEQFFGPGTRLTVL.

The chain joins TRBV2 to TRBJ2-1; tentative D call: TRBD1 (5 bases). The V and J ends lost 2 bases and 5 bases respectively, with 10 bases between them. Germline V lookup: CDR1 SNHLY, CDR2 FYNNEI. This CDR3 region has 14 residues. The CDR3 spells CASSELGPDNEQFF. The CDR3, as DNA: TGTGCCAGCAGTGAACTGGGGCCGGACAATGAGCAGTTCTTC.

The table lists this clonotype with a few counts. The chain couples TRBV2 to TRBJ2-1; 8 bases align to TRBD1. There are 14 residues in the CDR3. From germline, CDR1 is SNHLY and CDR2 FYNNEI. The ends lost 8 bases at V and 4 bases at J; junction bases unmatched: 7. CDR3 loop: CASPTGGLYNEQFF. Here the CDR3 DNA reads TGTGCCAGCCCAACAGGGGGACTTTACAATGAGCAGTTCTTC.